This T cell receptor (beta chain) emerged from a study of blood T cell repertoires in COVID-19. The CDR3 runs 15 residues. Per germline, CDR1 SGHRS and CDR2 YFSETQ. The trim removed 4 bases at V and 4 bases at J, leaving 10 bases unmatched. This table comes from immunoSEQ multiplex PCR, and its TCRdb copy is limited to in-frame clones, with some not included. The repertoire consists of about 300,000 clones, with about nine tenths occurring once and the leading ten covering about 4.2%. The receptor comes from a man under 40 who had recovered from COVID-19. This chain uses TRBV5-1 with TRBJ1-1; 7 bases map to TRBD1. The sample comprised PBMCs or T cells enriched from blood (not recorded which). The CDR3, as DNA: TGCGCCAGCAGCGGAGAGACAGGGCCGTCCACTGAAGCTTTCTTT. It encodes CASSGETGPSTEAFF.